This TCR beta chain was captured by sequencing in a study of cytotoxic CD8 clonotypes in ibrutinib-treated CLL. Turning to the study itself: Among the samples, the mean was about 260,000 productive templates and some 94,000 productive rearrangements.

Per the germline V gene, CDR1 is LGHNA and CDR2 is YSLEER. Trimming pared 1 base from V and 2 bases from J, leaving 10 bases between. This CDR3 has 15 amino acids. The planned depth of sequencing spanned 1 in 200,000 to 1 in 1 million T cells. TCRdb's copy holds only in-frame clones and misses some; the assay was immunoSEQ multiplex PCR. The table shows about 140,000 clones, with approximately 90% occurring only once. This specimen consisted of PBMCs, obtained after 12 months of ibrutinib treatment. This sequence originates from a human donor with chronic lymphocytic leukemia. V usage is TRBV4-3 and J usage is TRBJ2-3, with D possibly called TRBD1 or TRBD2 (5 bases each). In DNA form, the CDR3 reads TGCGCCAGCAGCCAAGGAGGGACGACCACAGATACGCAGTATTTT. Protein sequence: CASSQGGTTTDTQYF.